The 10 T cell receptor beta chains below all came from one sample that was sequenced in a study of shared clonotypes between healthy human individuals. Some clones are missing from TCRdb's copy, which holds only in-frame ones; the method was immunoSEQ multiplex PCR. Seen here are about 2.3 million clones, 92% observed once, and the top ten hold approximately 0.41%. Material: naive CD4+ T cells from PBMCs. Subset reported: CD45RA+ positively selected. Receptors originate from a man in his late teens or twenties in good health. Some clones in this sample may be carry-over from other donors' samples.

The CDR3 DNA is TGTGCCAGCAGTTACGTGGGCGGTCCCTACGAGCAGTACTTC. Translating it yields CASSYVGGPYEQYF. The J gene is TRBJ2-7, the V gene TRBV6-5; D gene ambiguous. Germline lookup yields CDR1 MNHEY and CDR2 SVGAGI. V lost 2 bases, J lost 2 bases, and 10 bases lay in between. The CDR3 runs to 14 residues.

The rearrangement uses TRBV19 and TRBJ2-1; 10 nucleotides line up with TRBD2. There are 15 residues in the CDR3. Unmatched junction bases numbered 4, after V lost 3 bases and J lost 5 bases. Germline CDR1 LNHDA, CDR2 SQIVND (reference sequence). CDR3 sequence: CASSIRLAGNNEQFF. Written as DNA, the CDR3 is TGTGCCAGTAGTATTCGACTAGCGGGCAACAATGAGCAGTTCTTC. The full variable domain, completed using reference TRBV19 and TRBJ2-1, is DGGITQSPKYLFRKEGQNVTLSCEQNLNHDAMYWYRQDPGQGLRLIYYSQIVNDFQKGDIAEGYSVSREKKESFPLTVTSAQKNPTAFYLCASSIRLAGNNEQFFGPGTRLTVL.

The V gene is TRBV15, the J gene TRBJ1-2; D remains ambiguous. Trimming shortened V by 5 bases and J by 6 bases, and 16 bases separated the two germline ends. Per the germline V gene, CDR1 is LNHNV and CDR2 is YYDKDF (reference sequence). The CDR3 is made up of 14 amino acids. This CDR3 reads CATSGRTWGDGYTF. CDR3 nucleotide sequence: TGTGCCACCAGCGGAAGGACCTGGGGAGATGGCTACACCTTC.

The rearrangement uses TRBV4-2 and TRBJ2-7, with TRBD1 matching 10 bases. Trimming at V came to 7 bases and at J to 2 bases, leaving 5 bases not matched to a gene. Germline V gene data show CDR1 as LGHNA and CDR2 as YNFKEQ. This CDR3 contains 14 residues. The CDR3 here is CASTADRGPYEQYF. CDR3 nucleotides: TGTGCCAGCACAGCCGACAGGGGGCCCTACGAGCAGTACTTC.

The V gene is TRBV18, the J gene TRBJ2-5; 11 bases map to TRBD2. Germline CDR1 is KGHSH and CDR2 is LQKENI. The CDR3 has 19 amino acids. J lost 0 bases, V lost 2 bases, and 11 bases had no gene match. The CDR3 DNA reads TGTGCCAGCTCACCAAATAGACTAGCGGGACAGCCCCACCAAGAGACCCAGTACTTC. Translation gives CASSPNRLAGQPHQETQYF.

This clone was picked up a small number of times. CDR3 in DNA: TGTGCCAGCAGTGAATTGGTGGGGAGCACTGAAGCTTTCTTT. It translates to CASSELVGSTEAFF. The chain carries TRBV25-1 and TRBJ1-1; unclear D gene. Germline V gives CDR1 MGHDK, CDR2 SYGVNS. This CDR3 has 14 residues. With 1 base removed from V and 4 bases from J, the gap between germline ends came to 10 bases.

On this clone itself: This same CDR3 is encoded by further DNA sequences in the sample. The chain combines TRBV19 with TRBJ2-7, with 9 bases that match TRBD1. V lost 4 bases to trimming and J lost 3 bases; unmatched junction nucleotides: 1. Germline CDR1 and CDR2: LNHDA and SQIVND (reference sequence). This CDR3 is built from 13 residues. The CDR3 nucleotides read TGTGCCAGTAGTAGGGGACAGGGCTACGAGCAGTACTTC. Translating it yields CASSRGQGYEQYF.

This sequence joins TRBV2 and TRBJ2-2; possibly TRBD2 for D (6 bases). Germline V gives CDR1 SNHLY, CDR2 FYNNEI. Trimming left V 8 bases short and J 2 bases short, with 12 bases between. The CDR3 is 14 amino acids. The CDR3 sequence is CASRRDFNTGELFF. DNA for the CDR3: TGTGCCAGCCGCCGGGACTTTAACACCGGGGAGCTGTTTTTT.

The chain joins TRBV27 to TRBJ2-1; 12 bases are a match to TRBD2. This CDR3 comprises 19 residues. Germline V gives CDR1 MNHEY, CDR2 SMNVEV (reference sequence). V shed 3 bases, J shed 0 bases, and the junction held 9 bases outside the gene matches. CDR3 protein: CASSFAASGRGSSYNEQFF. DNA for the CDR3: TGTGCCAGCAGTTTTGCGGCTAGCGGGAGGGGGAGCTCCTACAATGAGCAGTTCTTC.

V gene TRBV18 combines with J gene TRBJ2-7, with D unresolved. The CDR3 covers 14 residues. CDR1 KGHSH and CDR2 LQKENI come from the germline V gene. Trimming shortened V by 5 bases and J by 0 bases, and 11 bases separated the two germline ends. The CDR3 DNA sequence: TGTGCCAGCTCAGTCCCTCACGCCTCCTACGAGCAGTACTTC. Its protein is CASSVPHASYEQYF.